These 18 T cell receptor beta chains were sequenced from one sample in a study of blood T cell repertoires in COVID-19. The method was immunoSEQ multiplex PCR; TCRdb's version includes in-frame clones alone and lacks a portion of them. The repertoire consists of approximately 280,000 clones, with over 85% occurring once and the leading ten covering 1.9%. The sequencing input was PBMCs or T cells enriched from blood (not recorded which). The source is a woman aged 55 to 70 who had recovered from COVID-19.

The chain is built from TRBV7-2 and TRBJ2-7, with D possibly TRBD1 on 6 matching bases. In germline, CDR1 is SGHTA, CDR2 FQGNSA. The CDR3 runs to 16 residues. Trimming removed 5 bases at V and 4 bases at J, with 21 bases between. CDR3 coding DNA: TGTGCCAGCAGCCCGGGACGGATGGGGGCCGCTTACGAGCAGTACTTC. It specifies CASSPGRMGAAYEQYF.

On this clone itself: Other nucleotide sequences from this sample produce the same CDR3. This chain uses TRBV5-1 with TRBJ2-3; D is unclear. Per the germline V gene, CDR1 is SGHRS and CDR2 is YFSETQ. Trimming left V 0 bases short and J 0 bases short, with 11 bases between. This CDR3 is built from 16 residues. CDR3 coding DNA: TGCGCCAGCAGCTTGGATTCCGGGTCTAGCACAGATACGCAGTATTTT. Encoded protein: CASSLDSGSSTDTQYF.

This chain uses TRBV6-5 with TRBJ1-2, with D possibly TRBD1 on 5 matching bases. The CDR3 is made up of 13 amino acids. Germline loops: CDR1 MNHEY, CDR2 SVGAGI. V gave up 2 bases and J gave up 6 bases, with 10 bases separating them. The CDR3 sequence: CASSYGGLNGYTF. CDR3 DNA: TGTGCCAGCAGTTACGGGGGGTTAAATGGCTACACCTTC.

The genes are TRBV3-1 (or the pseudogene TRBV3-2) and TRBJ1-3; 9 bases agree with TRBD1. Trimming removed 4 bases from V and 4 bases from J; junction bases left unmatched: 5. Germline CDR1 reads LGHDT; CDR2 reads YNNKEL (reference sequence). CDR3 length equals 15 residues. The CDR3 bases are TGTGCCAGCAGCCCCTGGACAGGGGACGGAAACACCATATATTTT. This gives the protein CASSPWTGDGNTIYF.

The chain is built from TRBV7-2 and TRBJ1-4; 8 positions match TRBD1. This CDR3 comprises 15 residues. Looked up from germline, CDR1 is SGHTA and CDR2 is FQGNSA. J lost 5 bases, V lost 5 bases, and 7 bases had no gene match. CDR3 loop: CASSGYRGVNEKLFF. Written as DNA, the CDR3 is TGTGCCAGCAGCGGCTACAGGGGGGTGAATGAAAAACTGTTTTTT.

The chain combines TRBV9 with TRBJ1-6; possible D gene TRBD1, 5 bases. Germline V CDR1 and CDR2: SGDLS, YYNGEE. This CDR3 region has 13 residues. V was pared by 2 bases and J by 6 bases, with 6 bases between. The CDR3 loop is CASSVTANSPLHF. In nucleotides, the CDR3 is TGTGCCAGCAGCGTGACAGCTAATTCACCCCTCCACTTT.

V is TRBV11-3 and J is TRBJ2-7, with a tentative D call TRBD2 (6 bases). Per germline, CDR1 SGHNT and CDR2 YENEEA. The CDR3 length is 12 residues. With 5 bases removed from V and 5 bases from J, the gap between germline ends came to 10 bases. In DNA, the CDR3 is TGTGCCAGCAGCCCGGGACTCCACGAGCAGTACTTC. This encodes CASSPGLHEQYF.

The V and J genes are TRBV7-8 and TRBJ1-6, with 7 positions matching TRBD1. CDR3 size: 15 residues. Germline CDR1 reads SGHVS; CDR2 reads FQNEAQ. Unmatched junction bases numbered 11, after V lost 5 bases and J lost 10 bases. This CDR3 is CASSPQQGVRSPLHF. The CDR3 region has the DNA TGTGCCAGCAGCCCCCAGCAGGGGGTAAGGTCACCCCTCCACTTT.

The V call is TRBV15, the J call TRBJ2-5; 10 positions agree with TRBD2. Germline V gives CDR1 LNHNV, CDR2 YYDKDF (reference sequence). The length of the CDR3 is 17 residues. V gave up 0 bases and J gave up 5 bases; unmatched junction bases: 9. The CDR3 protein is CATSRDGSGRSGETQYF. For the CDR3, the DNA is TGTGCCACCAGCAGAGACGGTAGCGGGAGGTCCGGGGAGACCCAGTACTTC.

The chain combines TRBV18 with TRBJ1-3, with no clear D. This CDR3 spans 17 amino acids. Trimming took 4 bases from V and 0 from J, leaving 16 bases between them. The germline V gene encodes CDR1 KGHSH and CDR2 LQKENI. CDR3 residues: CASSLGGLPYSGNTIYF. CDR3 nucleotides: TGTGCCAGCTCACTGGGCGGGTTGCCTTACTCTGGAAACACCATATATTTT.

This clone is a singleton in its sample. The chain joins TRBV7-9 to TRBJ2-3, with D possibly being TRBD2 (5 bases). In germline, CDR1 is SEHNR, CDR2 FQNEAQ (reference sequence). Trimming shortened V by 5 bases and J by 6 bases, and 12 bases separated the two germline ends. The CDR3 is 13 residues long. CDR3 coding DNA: TGTGCCAGCAGCCCGGACTCCGCCGATACGCAGTATTTT. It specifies CASSPDSADTQYF.

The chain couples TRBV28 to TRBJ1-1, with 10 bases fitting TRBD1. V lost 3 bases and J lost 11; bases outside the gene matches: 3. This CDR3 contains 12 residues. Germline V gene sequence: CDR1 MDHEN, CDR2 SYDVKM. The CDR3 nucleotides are TGTGCCAGCAGTTTGGGACAGGGGTACGCTTTCTTT. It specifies CASSLGQGYAFF.

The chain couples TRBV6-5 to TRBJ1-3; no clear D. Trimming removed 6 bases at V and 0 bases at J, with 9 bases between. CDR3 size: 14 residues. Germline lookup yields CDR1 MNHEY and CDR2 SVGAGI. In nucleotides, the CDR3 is TGTGCCAGCAGCTATAGTATCTCTGGAAACACCATATATTTT. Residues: CASSYSISGNTIYF.

CDR3 nucleotide sequence: TGTGCCAGCAGCTTCCGGGACAGGGGCCGAAATGAGCAGTTCTTC. It encodes CASSFRDRGRNEQFF. The chain links TRBV5-4 to TRBJ2-1; 10 nucleotides line up with TRBD1. The CDR3 consists of 15 residues. Germline values: CDR1 SGHNT, CDR2 YYREEE (reference sequence). Trimming removed 2 bases from V and 7 bases from J; junction bases left unmatched: 6.

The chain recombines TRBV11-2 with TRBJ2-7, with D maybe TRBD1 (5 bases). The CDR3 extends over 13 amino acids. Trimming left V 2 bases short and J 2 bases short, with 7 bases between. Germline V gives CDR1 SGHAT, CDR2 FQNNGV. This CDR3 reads CASSLTGPYEQYF. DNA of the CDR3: TGTGCCAGCAGCTTAACAGGCCCCTACGAGCAGTACTTC.

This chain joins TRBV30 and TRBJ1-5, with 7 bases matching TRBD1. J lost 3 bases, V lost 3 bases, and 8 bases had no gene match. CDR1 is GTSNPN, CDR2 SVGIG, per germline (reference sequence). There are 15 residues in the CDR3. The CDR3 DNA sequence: TGTGCCTGGAGCTTGAAGGGGGCCATCAATCAGCCCCAGCATTTT. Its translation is CAWSLKGAINQPQHF.

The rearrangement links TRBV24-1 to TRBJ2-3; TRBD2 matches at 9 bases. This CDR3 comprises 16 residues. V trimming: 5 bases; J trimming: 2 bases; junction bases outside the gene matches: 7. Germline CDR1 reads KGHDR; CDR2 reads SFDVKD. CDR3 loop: CATSGPLAGDTDTQYF. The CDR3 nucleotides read TGTGCCACCAGTGGGCCACTAGCGGGCGACACAGATACGCAGTATTTT.

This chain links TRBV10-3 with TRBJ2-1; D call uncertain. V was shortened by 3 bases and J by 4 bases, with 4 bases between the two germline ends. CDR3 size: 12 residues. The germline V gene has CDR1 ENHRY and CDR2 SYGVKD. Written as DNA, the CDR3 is TGTGCCATCAGTGAATTATACAATGAGCAGTTCTTC. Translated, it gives CAISELYNEQFF.